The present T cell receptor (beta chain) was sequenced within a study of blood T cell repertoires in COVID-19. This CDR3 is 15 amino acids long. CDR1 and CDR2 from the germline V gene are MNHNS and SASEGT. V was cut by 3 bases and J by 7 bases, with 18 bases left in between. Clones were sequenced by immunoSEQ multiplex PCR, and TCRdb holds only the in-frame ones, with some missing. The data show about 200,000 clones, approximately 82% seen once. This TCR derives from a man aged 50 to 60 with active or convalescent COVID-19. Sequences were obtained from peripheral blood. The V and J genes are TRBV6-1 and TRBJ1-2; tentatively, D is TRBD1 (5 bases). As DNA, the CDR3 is TGTGCCAGCAGTGAGTCGGGCGGGGGATTGAGTGGCTACACCTTC. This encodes CASSESGGGLSGYTF.